These 6 T cell receptor beta chains were all obtained from the same sample, sequenced in a study of cytomegalovirus exposure and HLA in healthy donors. Amplification used 60 Vbeta primers and 13 Jbeta primers. Here immunoSEQ multiplex PCR was the method, and the copy in TCRdb shows in-frame clones only, minus some. Here the sample spans about 94,000 clones, approximately 66% being singletons. The sequencing input was PBMCs. These receptors all come from a man aged 30-40 years in good health and CMV-seronegative.

This clone has just a few counts. This chain connects TRBV29-1 to TRBJ2-2, with 10 bases fitting TRBD2. Germline V gives CDR1 SQVTM, CDR2 ANQGSEA. The CDR3 is made up of 17 amino acids. J was trimmed by 2 bases and V by 2 bases; bases with no gene match: 8. The CDR3 bases are TGCAGCGTTGAAATGGCTAGCGGGAGATTTAACACCGGGGAGCTGTTTTTT. Encoded protein: CSVEMASGRFNTGELFF.

This clone has only one observation. Sequence at one end of the junction differs from germline and may be a read error. The genes are TRBV19 and TRBJ1-1; the D gene is possibly TRBD1 (5 bases). This CDR3 has 13 residues. Germline loops: CDR1 LNHDA, CDR2 SQIVND (reference sequence). CDR3 nucleotides: TGTGCCAATAGTATTAGGGGTGAGACTGAAGCTTTCTTT. Its translation: CANSIRGETEAFF.

The genes are TRBV10-3 and TRBJ2-3; 15 bases map to TRBD2. Germline CDR1 ENHRY, CDR2 SYGVKD. V lost 6 bases, J lost 5 bases, and 6 bases stayed unmatched. The CDR3 has 16 residues. CDR3: CAIRRTSGGAGDTQYF. The CDR3 DNA sequence: TGTGCCATCAGAAGGACTAGCGGGGGGGCAGGAGATACGCAGTATTTT.

This clone appeared a single time. This chain joins TRBV7-8 and TRBJ2-5, with D possibly matching TRBD2 (6 bases). The CDR3 runs 14 residues. CDR1 and CDR2 from the germline V gene are SGHVS and FQNEAQ. Trimming pared 0 bases from V and 7 bases from J, leaving 12 bases between. The CDR3 bases are TGTGCCAGCAGCTTAGCCCTCAACGGGGGGACCCAGTACTTC. This codes for CASSLALNGGTQYF.

This clone was seen a handful of times. The chain joins TRBV5-6 to TRBJ1-3; 10 bases fit TRBD1. J gave up 0 bases and V 3 bases, and 12 bases lay outside the gene matches. Germline V lookup: CDR1 SGHDT, CDR2 YYEEEE. This CDR3 is 19 amino acids long. CDR3 DNA sequence: TGTGCCAGCAGCTACGGGACAGGGGCCGTCCTTAGCTCTGGAAACACCATATATTTT. Translated, it gives CASSYGTGAVLSSGNTIYF.

This clone is labeled as medium-sized. The V call is TRBV11-1, the J call TRBJ2-3; 8 positions agree with TRBD1. CDR3 length: 15 residues. Unmatched junction bases numbered 7, after V lost 5 bases and J lost 3 bases. CDR1 SGHAT and CDR2 FQDESV come from the germline V gene (reference sequence). The CDR3 protein is CASSEGTGATDTQYF. DNA for the CDR3: TGTGCCAGCAGCGAAGGGACAGGAGCGACAGATACGCAGTATTTT.